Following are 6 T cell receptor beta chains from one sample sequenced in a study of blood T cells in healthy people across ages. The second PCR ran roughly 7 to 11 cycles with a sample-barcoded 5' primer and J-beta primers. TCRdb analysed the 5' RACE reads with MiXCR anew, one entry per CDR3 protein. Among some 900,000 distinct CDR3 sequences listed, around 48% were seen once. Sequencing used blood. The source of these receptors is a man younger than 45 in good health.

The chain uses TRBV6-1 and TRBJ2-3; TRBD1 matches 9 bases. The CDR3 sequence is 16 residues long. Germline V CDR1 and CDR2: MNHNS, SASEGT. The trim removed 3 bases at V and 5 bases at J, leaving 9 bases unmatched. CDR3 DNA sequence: TGTGCCAGCAGTGACCCACCGGGACAGGGTAGAGATACGCAGTATTTT. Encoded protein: CASSDPPGQGRDTQYF.

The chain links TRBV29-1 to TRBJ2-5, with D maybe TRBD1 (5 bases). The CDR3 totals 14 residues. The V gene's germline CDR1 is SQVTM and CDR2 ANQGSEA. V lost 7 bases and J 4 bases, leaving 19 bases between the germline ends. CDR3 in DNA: TGCAGCGCTGACAGTGGTAGGGAACGAGAGACCCAGTACTTC. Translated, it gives CSADSGRERETQYF.

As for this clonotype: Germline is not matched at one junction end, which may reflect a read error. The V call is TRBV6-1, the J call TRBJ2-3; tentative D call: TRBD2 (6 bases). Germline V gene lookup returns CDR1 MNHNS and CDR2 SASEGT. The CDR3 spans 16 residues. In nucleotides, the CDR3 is TGTGCCAGCAGTTCTTCTAGCGCGTCTAGCACAGATACGCGGTATTTT. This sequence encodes CASSSSSASSTDTRYF.

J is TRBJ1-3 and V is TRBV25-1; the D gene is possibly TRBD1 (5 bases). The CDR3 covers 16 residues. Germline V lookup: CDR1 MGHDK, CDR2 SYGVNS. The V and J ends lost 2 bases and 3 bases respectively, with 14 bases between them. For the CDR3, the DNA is TGTGCCAGCAGTGAACTTACAGGTCTCGGTGGAAACACCATATATTTT. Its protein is CASSELTGLGGNTIYF.

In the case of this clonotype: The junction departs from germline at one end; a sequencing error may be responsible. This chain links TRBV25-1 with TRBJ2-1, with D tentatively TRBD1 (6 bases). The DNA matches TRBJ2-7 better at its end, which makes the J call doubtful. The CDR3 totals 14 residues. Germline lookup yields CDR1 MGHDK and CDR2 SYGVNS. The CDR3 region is CTSSDGTSRYEQYF. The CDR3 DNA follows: TGTACCAGCAGTGACGGGACATCCCGCTACGAGCAGTACTTC.

The CDR3 sequence: CASSLFGRNNEQYF. The CDR3 DNA reads TGTGCCAGCAGTTTATTCGGCAGGAACAACGAGCAGTACTTC. The gene calls are TRBV27 and TRBJ2-7; D is unresolved. Germline V gene sequence: CDR1 MNHEY, CDR2 SMNVEV (reference sequence). Trimming removed 1 base from V and 5 bases from J, with 12 bases in between. This CDR3 region has 14 residues.